The 8 T cell receptor beta chains reported below all come from one sample, sequenced in a study of Tregs in tolerant kidney transplant recipients. Only in-frame clones appear in the TCRdb table, and some are missing; sequencing was by immunoSEQ multiplex PCR. The sample has tens of thousands of clones, roughly 84% seen once. Specimen: CD4+ T cells from blood. The receptor set was obtained from a human donor in good health.

The gene calls are TRBV4-1 and TRBJ2-7, with 13 bases aligning to TRBD2. With 2 bases clipped from V and 7 bases from J, the junction kept 8 bases outside the gene matches. This CDR3 is built from 16 residues. Germline values: CDR1 MGHRA, CDR2 YSYEKL. The CDR3, as DNA: TGCGCCAGCAGCCAAAGAACTAGCGGGGGGGCGAAAGAGCAGTACTTC. This translates into CASSQRTSGGAKEQYF.

The V call is TRBV5-6, the J call TRBJ2-7; 11 positions agree with TRBD2. Germline assignment: CDR1 SGHDT and CDR2 YYEEEE. With V trimmed by 0 bases and J by 3 bases, 2 bases remained unmatched. The length of the CDR3 is 15 residues. CDR3 DNA sequence: TGTGCCAGCAGCTTGGCTAGCGGGAGGTTCTACGAGCAGTACTTC. It encodes CASSLASGRFYEQYF.

The chain uses TRBV5-8 and TRBJ1-1, with TRBD1 matching 9 bases. This CDR3 spans 16 amino acids. V shed 4 bases and J 5 bases; nucleotides not matched to a gene: 12. Germline assignment: CDR1 SGHTS and CDR2 YDEGEE. The CDR3 coding sequence is TGTGCCAGCAGCATACCTCTACAGGGGGCGAGAACTGAAGCTTTCTTT. It yields the protein CASSIPLQGARTEAFF.

This rearrangement joins TRBV25-1 to TRBJ1-2, with a weak D call TRBD1 (5 bases). Per germline, CDR1 MGHDK and CDR2 SYGVNS. V shed 3 bases and J shed 0 bases, with 17 bases lying between them. The CDR3 consists of 17 residues. CDR3 nucleotides: TGTGCCAGCAGTGAGGGAGCGGGGCCCTACCCTAACTATGGCTACACCTTC. Translating gives CASSEGAGPYPNYGYTF.

This clone was recorded once. The chain joins TRBV4-2 to TRBJ2-7; D uncertain. V lost 1 base to trimming and J lost 4 bases, with 8 bases between them. The CDR3 has 13 amino acids. The V gene's germline CDR1 is LGHNA and CDR2 YNFKEQ. For the CDR3, the DNA is TGTGCCAGCAGCCAAGCGGCCGATTACGAGCAGTACTTC. This encodes CASSQAADYEQYF.

DNA of the CDR3: TGTGCCAGCAGTGAGTTGGCTAGCGGGATGGCGACCCAGTACTTC. Protein: CASSELASGMATQYF. The chain carries TRBV2 and TRBJ2-5; TRBD2 matches 9 bases. Trimming cost V 3 bases and J 7 bases; bases outside gene matches: 9. The CDR3 runs to 15 residues. Per the germline V gene, CDR1 is SNHLY and CDR2 is FYNNEI.

This clone was counted a few times. At the DNA level, this CDR3 is encoded by other sequences in the same sample as well. V gene TRBV7-2 combines with J gene TRBJ2-7; D uncertain. V shed 5 bases and J shed 2 bases, with 4 bases lying between them. The CDR3 runs to 11 residues. In germline, CDR1 is SGHTA, CDR2 FQGNSA. The CDR3 protein is CASSQAYEQYF. The CDR3 bases are TGTGCCAGCAGCCAAGCCTACGAGCAGTACTTC.

Here the CDR3 reads CASSVEPSSYNEQFF. CDR3 in DNA: TGTGCCAGCAGCGTAGAGCCCAGCTCCTACAATGAGCAGTTCTTC. The J gene is TRBJ2-1, the V gene TRBV9, with unresolved D. The CDR3 runs to 15 residues. CDR1 and CDR2 (germline): SGDLS, YYNGEE. The V gene lost 0 bases and the J gene lost 0 bases, with 7 bases spanning the gap.